The present TCR beta chain was sequenced within a study of T-cell memory formation after mild COVID-19. The V gene lost 4 bases and the J gene lost 1 base, with 13 bases spanning the gap. The CDR3 is 15 amino acids. Germline-derived CDR1 and CDR2 are MDHEN and SYDVKM. Study results and caveats: The CD4+ clones that contracted clustered mainly within CM and EM, and the CD8+ clones concentrated in EMRA.

TCRdb analysed the 5' RACE reads with MiXCR anew, one entry per CDR3 protein. The sample shows 550,000 to 700,000 distinct CDR3 sequences, 15% to 20% of them seen only once. On this clonotype itself: Its antigen is not known.

Sequencing was carried out using PBMCs or a T cell subset sorted from them (not recorded which). The TCR comes from an adult woman who had mild COVID-19 (a few samples of this study predate the infection). Cell type and time point are not known. The rearrangement uses TRBV28 and TRBJ1-1, with D possibly matching TRBD1 (5 bases). This CDR3 reads CASSSRLGTNTEAFF. The CDR3 DNA follows: TGTGCCAGCAGTTCTCGTCTAGGGACGAACACTGAAGCTTTCTTT.